This TCR beta chain was found in a study of somatic mutations in T cells in chronic GVHD (dated by TCRdb to the early 2020s). For this clone: It lacks a known antigen. Per-nucleotide qualities are absent, and no much larger clonotype sits a single base away.

The CDR3 runs 11 amino acids, cysteine and phenylalanine included. The read is trimmed to its CDR3 DNA, 33 bases read in frame from base 1. In the germline V gene, CDR1 corresponds to SGHTA and CDR2 to FQGNSA. Relative to germline, V is 4 bases shorter and J is 2 bases shorter, with 2 bases between their ends. For sorting, staining was performed with anti-CD3, anti-CD4, anti-CD8 and a Vbeta20 antibody from the IOTest Beta Mark kit on a FACSAria III, and a purity above 98% was achieved. Peripheral blood was collected in sodium heparin tubes and mononuclear cells were isolated by Ficoll-Paque PLUS density gradient centrifugation. CD4+ Vbeta20+, CD4+ Vbeta20-, and CD8+ T cell fractions were FACS-sorted before TCRbeta deep sequencing. Genomic DNA was isolated and then used for the TCRbeta deep sequencing. TCRbeta CDR3 sequencing and initial data processing were performed with the immunoSEQ assay as a commercial service. In the paper's pipeline: Reads were demultiplexed, adapter and primer sequences were removed, similar clones were merged by frequency-ratio clustering, and V, D, J genes were annotated with IMGT. TCRdb retrieved this table from immuneACCESS and kept in-frame rearrangements only. Not all clones are present; in checked studies, unresolved V genes account for under half, and no reason is known for the remainder. The V and J calls and clone size come from that table; D and trimming were worked out from the DNA. The sample has some 13,000 clones on record, around 80% of them singletons. Jointly, the top ten make up approximately 30% of the sample.

Sequenced sample: Vbeta20-negative CD4+ T cells from blood. This sample's cell subset or site label indicates: CD4+ T cells sorted as TCR Vbeta20 negative by flow cytometry. The TCR comes from a male patient in his 50s with chronic graft-versus-host disease. After a transplant, some T cells may be of graft donor origin. The rearrangement combines TRBV7-2 with TRBJ1-1; a confident D gene designation cannot be given. The CDR3 here reads CASSSNTEAFF. The nucleotide sequence reads TGTGCCAGCAGCTCTAACACTGAAGCTTTCTTT.